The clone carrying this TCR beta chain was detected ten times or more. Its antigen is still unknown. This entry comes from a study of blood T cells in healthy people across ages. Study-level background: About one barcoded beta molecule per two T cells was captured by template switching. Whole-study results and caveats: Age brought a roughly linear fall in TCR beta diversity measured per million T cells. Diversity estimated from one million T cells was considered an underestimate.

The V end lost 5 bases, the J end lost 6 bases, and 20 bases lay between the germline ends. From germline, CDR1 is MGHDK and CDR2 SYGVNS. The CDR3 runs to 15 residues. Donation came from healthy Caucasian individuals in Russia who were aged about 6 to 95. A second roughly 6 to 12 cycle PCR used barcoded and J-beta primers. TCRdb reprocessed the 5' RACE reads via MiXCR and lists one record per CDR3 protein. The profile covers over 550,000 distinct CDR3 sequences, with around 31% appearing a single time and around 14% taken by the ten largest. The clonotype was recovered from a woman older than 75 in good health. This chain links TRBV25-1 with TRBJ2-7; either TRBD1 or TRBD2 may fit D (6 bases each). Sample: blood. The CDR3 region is CASSTQGGGYVEQYF. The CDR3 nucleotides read TGTGCCAGCAGTACTCAAGGAGGGGGTTACGTCGAGCAGTACTTC.